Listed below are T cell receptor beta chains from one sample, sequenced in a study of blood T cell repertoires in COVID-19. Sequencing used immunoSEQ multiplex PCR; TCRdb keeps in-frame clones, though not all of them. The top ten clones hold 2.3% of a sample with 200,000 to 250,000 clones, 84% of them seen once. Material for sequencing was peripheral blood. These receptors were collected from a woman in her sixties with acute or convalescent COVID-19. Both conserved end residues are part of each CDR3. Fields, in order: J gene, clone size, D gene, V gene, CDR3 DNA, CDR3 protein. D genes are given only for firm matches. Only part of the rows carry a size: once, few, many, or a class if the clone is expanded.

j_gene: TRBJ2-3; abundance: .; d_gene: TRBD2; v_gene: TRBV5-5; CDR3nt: TGTGCCAGCAGGGAAAACGGGGGGAGAGATACGCAGTATTTT; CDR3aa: CASRENGGRDTQYF
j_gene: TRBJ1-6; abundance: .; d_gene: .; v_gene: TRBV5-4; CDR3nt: TGTGCCAGCAGCTTCGGGGGTAATTCCTATAATTCACCCCTCCACTTT; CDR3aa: CASSFGGNSYNSPLHF
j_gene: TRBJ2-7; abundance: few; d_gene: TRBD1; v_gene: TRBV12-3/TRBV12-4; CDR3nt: TGTGCCAGCAGGGGGACAGGTTCCTACGAGCAGTACTTC; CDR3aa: CASRGTGSYEQYF
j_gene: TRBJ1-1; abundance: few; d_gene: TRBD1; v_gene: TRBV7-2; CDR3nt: TGTGCCAGCAGCTTACGAACGGCCAGGACAGGAGCTGAAGCTTTCTTT; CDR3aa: CASSLRTARTGAEAFF
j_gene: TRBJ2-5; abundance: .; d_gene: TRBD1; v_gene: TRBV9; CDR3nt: TGTGCCAGCAGCGTTGCCGGGACAGGGGGAAGGGAGACCCAGTACTTC; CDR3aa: CASSVAGTGGRETQYF
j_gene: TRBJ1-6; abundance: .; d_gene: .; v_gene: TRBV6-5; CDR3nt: TGTGCCAGCAGTTACACCGGGACACCTATTGATTCACCCCTCCACTTT; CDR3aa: CASSYTGTPIDSPLHF
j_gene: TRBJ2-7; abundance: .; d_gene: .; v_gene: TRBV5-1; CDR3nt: TGCGCCAGCAGCTTGTTCGACAAAACCTCCGAGCAGTACTTC; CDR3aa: CASSLFDKTSEQYF
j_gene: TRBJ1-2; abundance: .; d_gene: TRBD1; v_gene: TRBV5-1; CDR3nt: TGCGCCAGCAGCCCCCGGACAGGGGGCGATCCCATCTATGGCTACACCTTC; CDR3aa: CASSPRTGGDPIYGYTF
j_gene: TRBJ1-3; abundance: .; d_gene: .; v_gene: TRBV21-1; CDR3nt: TGTGCCAGCAGCAAAGAGGCTGAGACAGGGGTTTCTGGAAACACCATATATTTT; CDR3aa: CASSKEAETGVSGNTIYF
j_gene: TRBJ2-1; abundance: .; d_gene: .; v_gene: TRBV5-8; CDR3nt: TGTGCCAGCAGCTTGGTTCCAGTCTCCTACAATGAGCAGTTCTTC; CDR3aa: CASSLVPVSYNEQFF
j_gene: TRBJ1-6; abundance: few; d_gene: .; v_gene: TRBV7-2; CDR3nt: TGTGCCAGCAGGCGACAGCTTAATTCACCCCTCCACTTT; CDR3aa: CASRRQLNSPLHF
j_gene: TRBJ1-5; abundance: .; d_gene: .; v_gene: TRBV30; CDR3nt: TGTGCCTGGAGTGTTGGCTGGAATCAGCCCCAGCATTTT; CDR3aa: CAWSVGWNQPQHF
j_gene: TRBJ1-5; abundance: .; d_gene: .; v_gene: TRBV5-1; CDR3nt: TGCGCCAGCTTTCGGGTAGATAGCAATCAGCCCCAGCATTTT; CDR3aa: CASFRVDSNQPQHF
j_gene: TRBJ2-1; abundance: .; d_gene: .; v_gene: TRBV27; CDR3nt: TGTGCCAGTTCCTGGAGAAACTCCTACAATGAGCAGTTCTTC; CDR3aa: CASSWRNSYNEQFF
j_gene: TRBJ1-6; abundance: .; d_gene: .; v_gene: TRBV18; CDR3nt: TGTGCCAGCTCACTTCTCGCGGGGGAAGGTCCACTCCACTTT; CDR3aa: CASSLLAGEGPLHF
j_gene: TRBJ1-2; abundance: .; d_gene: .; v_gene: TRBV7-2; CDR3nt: TGTGCCAGCAGCTTGAGACCGGGTGGCTACACCTTC; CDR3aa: CASSLRPGGYTF
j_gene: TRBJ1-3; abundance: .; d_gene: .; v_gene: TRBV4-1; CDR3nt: TGCGCCAGCAGCCAAGGGCCAGGGGTAAACACCATATATTTT; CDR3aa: CASSQGPGVNTIYF
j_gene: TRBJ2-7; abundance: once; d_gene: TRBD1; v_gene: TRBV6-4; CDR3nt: TGTGCCAGCAGGGACAGGGAGGACTACGAGCAGTACTTC; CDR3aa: CASRDREDYEQYF
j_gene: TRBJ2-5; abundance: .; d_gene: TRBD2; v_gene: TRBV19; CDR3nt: TGTGCCAGTAGTATCGCGGGGACTAGCGGCCAAGAGACCCAGTACTTC; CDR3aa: CASSIAGTSGQETQYF
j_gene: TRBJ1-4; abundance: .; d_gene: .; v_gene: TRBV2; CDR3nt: TGTGCCAGCGAAAGGAGTAGAGGGATGGGCGAAAAACTGTTTTTT; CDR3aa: CASERSRGMGEKLFF
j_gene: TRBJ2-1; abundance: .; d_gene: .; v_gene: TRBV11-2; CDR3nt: TGTGCCAGTACGAGGAGCCCATCCTACAATGAGCAGTTCTTC; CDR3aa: CASTRSPSYNEQFF
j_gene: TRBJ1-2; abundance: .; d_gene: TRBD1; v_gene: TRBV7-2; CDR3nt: TGTGCCAGCAGCTCGCCTGGCAGGCAGGGGGGTTGGGGCTACACCTTC; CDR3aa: CASSSPGRQGGWGYTF
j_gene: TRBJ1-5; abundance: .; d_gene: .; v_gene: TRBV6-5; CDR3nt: TGTGCCAGCAGTTACTCGGCAGGTAGGCCCCAGCATTTT; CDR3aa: CASSYSAGRPQHF
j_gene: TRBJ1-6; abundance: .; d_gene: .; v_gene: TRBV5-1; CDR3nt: TGCGCCAGCAGGAAAGAGGACAGATCACCCCTCCACTTT; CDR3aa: CASRKEDRSPLHF
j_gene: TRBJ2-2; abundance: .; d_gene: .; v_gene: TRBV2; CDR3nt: TGTGCCAGCTTAGGAGGGCAGGTGAACACCGGGGAGCTGTTTTTT; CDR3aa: CASLGGQVNTGELFF
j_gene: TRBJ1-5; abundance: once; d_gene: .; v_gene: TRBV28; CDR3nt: TGTGCCAGCAGTCCCATACAGGGTCAGCCCCAGCATTTT; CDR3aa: CASSPIQGQPQHF
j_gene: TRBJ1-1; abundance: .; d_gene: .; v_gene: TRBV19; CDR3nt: TGTGCCAGTAGTATAGACAGGCTGAACACTGAAGCTTTCTTT; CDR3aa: CASSIDRLNTEAFF
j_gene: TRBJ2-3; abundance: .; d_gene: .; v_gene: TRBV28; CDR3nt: TGTGCCAGCAGCCCCGGGGTCGAGCAGGATACGCAGTATTTT; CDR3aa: CASSPGVEQDTQYF
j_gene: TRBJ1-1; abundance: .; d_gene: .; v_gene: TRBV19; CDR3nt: TGTGCCAGCCGGGGGGATGAAGCTTTCTTT; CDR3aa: CASRGDEAFF
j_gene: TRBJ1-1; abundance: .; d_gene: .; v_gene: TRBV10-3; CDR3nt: TGTGCCATCAGTGAGAGAGGGGGGGACACTGAAGCTTTCTTT; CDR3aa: CAISERGGDTEAFF
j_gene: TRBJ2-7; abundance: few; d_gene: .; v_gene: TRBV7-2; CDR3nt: TGTGCCAGCAGCTTTGTTACTAGCTCCTACGAGCAGTACTTC; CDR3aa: CASSFVTSSYEQYF
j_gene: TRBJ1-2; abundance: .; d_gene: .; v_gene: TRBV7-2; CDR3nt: TGTGCCAGCAGCTTAGGGCAGGGCTATGGCTACACCTTC; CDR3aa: CASSLGQGYGYTF
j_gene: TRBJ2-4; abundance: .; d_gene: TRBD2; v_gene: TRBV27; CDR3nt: TGTGCCAGCAGTTTATCCCGGACTAGCGGGGGGGAGGCCAAAAACATTCAGTACTTC; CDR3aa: CASSLSRTSGGEAKNIQYF
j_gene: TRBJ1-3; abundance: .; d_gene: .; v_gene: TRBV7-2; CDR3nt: TGTGCCAGCTCGACCAGGTCTGGAAACACCATATATTTT; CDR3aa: CASSTRSGNTIYF
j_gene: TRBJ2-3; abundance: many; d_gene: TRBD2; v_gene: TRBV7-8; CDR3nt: TGTGCCAGCAGCTTGGGACTAGCGCCAATTTCTAGCACAGATACGCAGTATTTT; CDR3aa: CASSLGLAPISSTDTQYF
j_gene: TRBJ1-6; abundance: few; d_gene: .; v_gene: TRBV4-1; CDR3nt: TGCGCCAGCAGCCAGCGGGGAGATAATTCACCCCTCCACTTT; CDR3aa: CASSQRGDNSPLHF
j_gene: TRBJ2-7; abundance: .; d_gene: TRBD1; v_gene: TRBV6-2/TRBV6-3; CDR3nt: TGTGCCAGCAGTCGATACAGGGGGTCTTACGAGCAGTACTTC; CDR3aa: CASSRYRGSYEQYF
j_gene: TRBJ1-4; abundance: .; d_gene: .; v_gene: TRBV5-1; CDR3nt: TGCGCCAGCAGCTCCAGCGCTCCGGAGAAAGAAAAACTGTTTTTT; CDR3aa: CASSSSAPEKEKLFF
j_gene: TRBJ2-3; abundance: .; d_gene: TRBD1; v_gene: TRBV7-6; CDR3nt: TGTGCCAGCAGCTTAGGCGCCCGTACAGGGGTAGGAACAGATACGCAGTATTTT; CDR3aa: CASSLGARTGVGTDTQYF
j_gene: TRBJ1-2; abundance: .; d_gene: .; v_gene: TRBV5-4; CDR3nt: TGTGCCAGCAGCTTTCCCACCCGGGGTAACTATGGCTACACCTTC; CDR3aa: CASSFPTRGNYGYTF
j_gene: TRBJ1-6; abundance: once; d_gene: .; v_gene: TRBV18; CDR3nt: TGTGCCAGCTCGTGGAAAGAGCGGTATAATTCACCCCTCCACTTT; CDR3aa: CASSWKERYNSPLHF
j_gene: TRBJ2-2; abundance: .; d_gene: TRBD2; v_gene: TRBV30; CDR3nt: TGTGCCTGGAGGCTAGCGGGGGGCACGGTCGGGGAGCTGTTTTTT; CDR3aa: CAWRLAGGTVGELFF
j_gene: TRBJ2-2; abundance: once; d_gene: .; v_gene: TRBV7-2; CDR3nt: TGTGCCAGCAGGTTGCGGCCCGGAAGTATATACTCCGGGGAGCTGTTTTTT; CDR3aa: CASRLRPGSIYSGELFF
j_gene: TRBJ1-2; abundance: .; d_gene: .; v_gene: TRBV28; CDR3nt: TGTGCCAGCAGTTTGGGGGGGCGCATAAGAGGCTACACCTTC; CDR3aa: CASSLGGRIRGYTF
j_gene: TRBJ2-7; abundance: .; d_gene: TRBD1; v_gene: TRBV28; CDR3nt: TGTGCCAGCAGCTGGGACAGGTTCGAGCAGTACTTC; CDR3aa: CASSWDRFEQYF
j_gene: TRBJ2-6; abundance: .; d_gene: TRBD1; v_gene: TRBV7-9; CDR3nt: TGTGCCAGCAGCCGAGACAGGGCTGGGGCCAACGTCCTGACTTTC; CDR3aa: CASSRDRAGANVLTF
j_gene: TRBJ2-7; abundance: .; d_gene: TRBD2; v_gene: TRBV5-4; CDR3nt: TGTGCCAGCAGCCCCGCCGGAGGGAGGGGCGAGCAGTACTTC; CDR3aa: CASSPAGGRGEQYF
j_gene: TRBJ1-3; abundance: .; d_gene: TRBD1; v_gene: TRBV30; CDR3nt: TGTGCCTGGAGTGAGGGGACAGGGAGGGACACCATATATTTT; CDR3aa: CAWSEGTGRDTIYF
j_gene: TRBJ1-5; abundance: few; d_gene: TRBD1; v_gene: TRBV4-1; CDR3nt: TGCGCCAGCAGCTGGACAGGGAACGCCAATCAGCCCCAGCATTTT; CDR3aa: CASSWTGNANQPQHF
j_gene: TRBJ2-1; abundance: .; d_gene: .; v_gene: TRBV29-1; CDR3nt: TGCAGCGTTGCGGGGAACTCCTACAATGAGCAGTTCTTC; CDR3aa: CSVAGNSYNEQFF
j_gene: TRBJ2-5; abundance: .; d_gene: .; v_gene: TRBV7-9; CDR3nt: TGTGCCAGCAGCCCGACAGGATCGGCGGAGACCCAGTACTTC; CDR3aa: CASSPTGSAETQYF
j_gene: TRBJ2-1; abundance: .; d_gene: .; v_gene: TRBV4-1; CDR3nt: TGCGCCAGCAGCCAAGATTCTGGGACACCCACCTACAATGAGCAGTTCTTC; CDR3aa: CASSQDSGTPTYNEQFF
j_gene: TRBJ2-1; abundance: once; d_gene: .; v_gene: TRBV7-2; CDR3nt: TGTGCCAGCAGCCTAGTCCCCTTCAGGGAGCAGTTCTTC; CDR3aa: CASSLVPFREQFF
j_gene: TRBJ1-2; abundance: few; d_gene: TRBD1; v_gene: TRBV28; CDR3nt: TGTGCCAGCAGTTTAGGGGGACAGAACGTTAACTATGGCTACACCTTC; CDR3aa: CASSLGGQNVNYGYTF
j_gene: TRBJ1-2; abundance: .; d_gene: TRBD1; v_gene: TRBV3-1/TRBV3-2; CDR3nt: TGTGCCAGCAGCCAAGCCAAGACAGGGGGCCATGGCTACACCTTC; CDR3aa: CASSQAKTGGHGYTF